This T cell receptor beta chain was retrieved from a study of shared clonotypes between healthy human individuals. Germline CDR1 WNHNN, CDR2 SYGVQD (reference sequence). This CDR3 comprises 13 residues. The V gene lost 10 bases and the J gene lost 2 bases, with 14 bases spanning the gap. Here immunoSEQ multiplex PCR was the method, and the copy in TCRdb shows in-frame clones only, minus some. The repertoire consists of about 2 million clones, with 90% to 95% occurring once and the leading ten covering approximately 0.13%. This clone was observed once. The origin of this receptor is a man between 18 and 35 years old in good health. This rearrangement joins TRBV10-1 to TRBJ1-2; perhaps TRBD1 as D (5 bases). The specimen sequenced was naive CD4+ T cells sorted from blood. The subset denotes: CD45RA+ positively selected. CDR3 nucleotides: TGCGCCACTTCTCCGGGACTGAACTATGGCTACACCTTC. Translation: CATSPGLNYGYTF.